The clone carrying this TCR beta chain occurred once. Its specificity is unknown. CDR3-region Arm-PCR and iRepertoire HTBI primers produced the TCR beta libraries. TCRdb re-called the multiplex PCR reads through MiXCR, storing one row per CDR3 protein. The sample has about 560,000 distinct CDR3 sequences; about 15% are singletons. The record originates from a study of regulatory T cells in long-lasting Graves disease. Study as a whole: Under 3 months of antithyroid drugs had been taken by newly diagnosed Graves' patients. Study-level results: Persistent cases of Graves' showed reduced TCR diversity relative to newly diagnosed patients.

Germline CDR1 MDHEN, CDR2 SYDVKM. The CDR3 covers 14 residues. Trimming cost V 5 bases and J 5 bases, with 16 bases left between them. Time point meaning: newly diagnosed GD, antithyroid drugs for less than 3 months. With RNA extracted from PBMCs as input, the TCR library was made. The sample was also reused in another study, on T cells in Graves' hyperthyroidism and ophthalmopathy.

The sequence came from a man between 18 and 35 years old with Graves disease. V and J are TRBV28 and TRBJ2-7; possibly TRBD2 for D (6 bases). Sequenced here: peripheral blood mononuclear cells (PBMCs), sampled at new diagnosis, from a patient treated with antithyroid drugs. The CDR3 DNA is TGTGCCAGCAGTCCCCTGGGGGAGGTCCACGAGCAGTACTTC. Protein sequence: CASSPLGEVHEQYF.